This passage covers 18 T cell receptor beta chains from one sample sequenced in a study of response to subunit inactivated influenza vaccine. TCRdb used MiXCR to reprocess the RT-PCR reads, holding one entry per CDR3 protein. The table includes about 570,000 distinct CDR3 sequences, approximately 11% detected once. These same records also appear under a second study, on T cells expressing NK-cell markers. That report adds: As the method of synthesis, 5'RACE template switching with UMIs yielded TCR beta cDNA.

This specimen consisted of PBMCs from blood, obtained on the day of vaccination. The receptors originated from a man between 50 and 59 years old who received an inactivated influenza vaccine.

The chain links TRBV28 to TRBJ2-7, with 9 bases matching TRBD1. Germline trimming cut 7 bases from V and 2 bases from J; bases unmatched to any gene: 12. This CDR3 comprises 16 residues. Germline CDR1 MDHEN, CDR2 SYDVKM. CDR3 DNA sequence: TGTGCCAGCAAGCGACAGGGGGACGTCGGCGCCTACGAGCAGTACTTC. Its translation is CASKRQGDVGAYEQYF.

This clonotype was counted a few times. CDR3 protein: CASSQPGLQETQYF. CDR3 nucleotides: TGTGCCAGCAGCCAGCCGGGACTACAAGAGACCCAGTACTTC. The rearrangement links TRBV4-2 to TRBJ2-5; 7 bases match TRBD2. The CDR3 has 14 amino acids. Germline CDR1 LGHNA, CDR2 YNFKEQ. J lost 2 bases, V lost 3 bases, and 3 bases had no gene match.

The rearrangement uses TRBV5-4 and TRBJ1-4, with D possibly matching TRBD1 (6 bases). The CDR3 covers 16 residues. V was shortened by 2 bases and J by 6 bases, with 17 bases between the two germline ends. Germline V lookup: CDR1 SGHNT, CDR2 YYREEE (reference sequence). In DNA form, the CDR3 reads TGTGCCAGCAGCTTCTCTTTCAGGGGTGAAGATGAAAAACTGTTTTTT. As protein: CASSFSFRGEDEKLFF.

Only a few counts were recorded for this clonotype. The chain links TRBV11-2 to TRBJ2-7; D is uncertain. The CDR3 sequence is 14 residues long. In germline, CDR1 is SGHAT, CDR2 FQNNGV. The V end lost 1 base, the J end lost 1 base, and 8 bases lay between the germline ends. CDR3 DNA: TGTGCCAGCAGCTTAGCATTTGTATCCTACGAGCAGTACTTC. Protein: CASSLAFVSYEQYF.

A few counts support this clonotype. This rearrangement joins TRBV2 to TRBJ2-3, with TRBD1 matching 12 bases. The germline V gene has CDR1 SNHLY and CDR2 FYNNEI. The ends lost 4 bases at V and 7 bases at J; junction bases unmatched: 3. The CDR3 runs 14 residues. CDR3 coding DNA: TGTGCCAGCAGTGTGGGACAGGGGGCATATACGCAGTATTTT. It codes for CASSVGQGAYTQYF.

This clonotype was counted only a few times. The chain is built from TRBV6-2 or TRBV6-3 and TRBJ1-2; weak D call: TRBD1 (6 bases). CDR3 size: 13 residues. The V and J ends lost 6 bases and 7 bases respectively, with 15 bases between them. Germline V gives CDR1 MNHEY, CDR2 SVGEGT. CDR3 region: CASSVRGILGYTF. CDR3 bases: TGTGCCAGCAGCGTCAGGGGAATTCTTGGCTACACCTTC.

The CDR3 spells CASTTPSIYEQYF. CDR3 nucleotide sequence: TGTGCCAGCACCACGCCTAGTATCTACGAGCAGTACTTC. The chain employs TRBV28 and TRBJ2-7; no clear D. V lost 7 bases and J 3 bases, leaving 13 bases between the germline ends. CDR1 is MDHEN and CDR2 is SYDVKM in the germline V gene. This CDR3 contains 13 residues.

This clonotype was seen a few times. V usage is TRBV4-2 and J usage is TRBJ2-1; 9 nucleotides agree with TRBD1. V lost 1 base to trimming and J lost 6 bases; unmatched junction nucleotides: 4. The length of the CDR3 is 15 residues. CDR1 and CDR2 (germline): LGHNA, YNFKEQ. This CDR3 is CASSQVSDRGNEQFF. The CDR3 DNA reads as TGTGCCAGCAGCCAAGTTTCGGACAGGGGCAATGAGCAGTTCTTC.

The sample holds a few counts of this clonotype. V and J are TRBV27 and TRBJ2-1; 8 bases match TRBD1. V shed 3 bases, J shed 1 base, and the junction held 5 bases outside the gene matches. The CDR3 totals 16 residues. Germline CDR1 MNHEY, CDR2 SMNVEV (reference sequence). The CDR3 sequence is CASSLRRDRSYNEQFF. Here the CDR3 DNA reads TGTGCCAGCAGTTTGCGACGGGACAGGTCCTACAATGAGCAGTTCTTC.

This clonotype has a handful of counts. The rearrangement uses TRBV6-1 and TRBJ2-5; the match to TRBD1 covers 7 bases. Germline assignment: CDR1 MNHNS and CDR2 SASEGT. The CDR3 spans 14 residues. Unmatched junction bases numbered 6, after V lost 4 bases and J lost 4 bases. CDR3 protein: CASSGLQGRETQYF. The CDR3 nucleotides read TGTGCCAGCAGTGGTCTACAGGGGAGAGAGACCCAGTACTTC.

This clonotype was counted a few times. The J gene is TRBJ2-2, the V gene TRBV7-8; TRBD1 matches 10 bases. This CDR3 contains 18 residues. CDR1 is SGHVS and CDR2 is FQNEAQ in the germline V gene. V shed 6 bases and J 6 bases; nucleotides not matched to a gene: 16. CDR3 loop: CASSSHPGQGKLPGELFF. As DNA, the CDR3 is TGTGCCAGCAGTTCTCACCCGGGACAGGGGAAGCTACCCGGGGAGCTGTTTTTT.

The V call is TRBV28, the J call TRBJ2-4; 7 bases align to TRBD1. The germline CDR1 and CDR2 sequences are MDHEN and SYDVKM. This CDR3 is built from 16 residues. J gave up 2 bases and V 2 bases, and 6 bases lay outside the gene matches. CDR3 sequence: CASSLEQGLTKNIQYF. CDR3 nucleotides: TGTGCCAGCAGTTTAGAACAGGGGTTGACCAAAAACATTCAGTACTTC.

V is TRBV15 and J is TRBJ2-3; D is possibly TRBD1 (6 bases). The length of the CDR3 is 17 residues. Germline values: CDR1 LNHNV, CDR2 YYDKDF (reference sequence). V dropped 0 bases and J dropped 0 bases, with 13 bases sitting between them. CDR3 residues: CATSRDRFRGSTDTQYF. The CDR3 nucleotides read TGTGCCACCAGCAGAGATCGGTTCAGGGGAAGCACAGATACGCAGTATTTT.

Only a few counts were recorded for this clonotype. This chain joins TRBV15 and TRBJ2-7; D unclear. Trimming cost V 3 bases and J 1 base, with 10 bases left between them. There are 14 residues in the CDR3. Germline assignment: CDR1 LNHNV and CDR2 YYDKDF (reference sequence). CDR3 nucleotides: TGTGCCACCAGCAGGGCAAGGGTTTCCTACGAGCAGTACTTC. This codes for CATSRARVSYEQYF. Together with reference TRBV15 and TRBJ2-7, the CDR3 gives the full variable domain: DAMVIQNPRYQVTQFGKPVTLSCSQTLNHNVMYWYQQKSSQAPKLLFHYYDKDFNNEADTPDNFQSRRPNTSFCFLDIRSPGLGDTAMYLCATSRARVSYEQYFGPGTRLTVT.

This clonotype came up many times. The chain carries TRBV29-1 and TRBJ2-3; D perhaps matches TRBD1 (5 bases). The germline CDR1 and CDR2 sequences are SQVTM and ANQGSEA. This CDR3 has 15 residues. V was pared by 1 base and J by 0 bases, with 11 bases between. CDR3 in amino acids: CSVEGGASSTDTQYF. The CDR3 nucleotides are TGCAGCGTTGAAGGGGGCGCCTCTAGCACAGATACGCAGTATTTT.

There are a few counts of this clonotype. This sequence joins TRBV20-1 and TRBJ2-3; 10 bases align to TRBD2. Germline V gene lookup returns CDR1 DFQATT and CDR2 SNEGSKA (reference sequence). CDR3 length: 14 amino acids. Trimming removed 6 bases from V and 2 bases from J; junction bases left unmatched: 5. The CDR3 region has the DNA TGCAGTGCCGGACTAGCGGTCCACACAGATACGCAGTATTTT. Translating gives CSAGLAVHTDTQYF.

This clonotype occurred a few times. The chain combines TRBV9 with TRBJ2-7; either TRBD1 or TRBD2 may supply D (5 bases each). The CDR3 consists of 15 residues. Trimming took off 0 bases at V and 2 bases at J, with 12 bases between the two ends. The germline V gene encodes CDR1 SGDLS and CDR2 YYNGEE. The chain's CDR3 is CASSVEPRDPYEQYF. CDR3 in DNA: TGTGCCAGCAGCGTAGAGCCACGGGACCCCTACGAGCAGTACTTC.

In its sample, this clonotype was seen a few times. V gene TRBV7-9 combines with J gene TRBJ2-1; tentatively, D is TRBD1 (6 bases). The CDR3 consists of 15 residues. Germline CDR1 is SEHNR and CDR2 is FQNEAQ (reference sequence). The ends were cut back, 5 bases at V and 1 base at J, with 12 bases in the middle. The CDR3 region has the DNA TGTGCCAGCAGCCTAAGCCAGGGGTCCTACAATGAGCAGTTCTTC. Its translation: CASSLSQGSYNEQFF.